A single T cell receptor beta chain is shown here with its context. The data were obtained in a study of cytomegalovirus exposure and HLA in healthy donors. J was trimmed by 6 bases and V by 7 bases; bases with no gene match: 10. Germline CDR1 and CDR2: LNHDA and SQIVND (reference sequence). The CDR3 has 14 amino acids. The PCR had 60 Vbeta and 13 Jbeta primers. Here immunoSEQ multiplex PCR was the method, and the copy in TCRdb shows in-frame clones only, minus some. Of 80,000 to 95,000 clones detected, about 63% appear once; the ten largest clones hold roughly 6%. J is TRBJ1-1 and V is TRBV19, with TRBD1 matching 8 bases. The TCR sequence derives from a woman aged 25-40 years in good health and CMV-seronegative. Sequencing was performed on PBMCs. As DNA, the CDR3 is TGTGCCAGTACCTCTCGACAGGGGTCCCCTGAAGCTTTCTTT. Residues: CASTSRQGSPEAFF.